These T cell receptor beta chains were read from a single sample in a study of cytomegalovirus exposure and HLA in healthy donors. Only in-frame clones appear in the TCRdb table, and some are missing; sequencing was by immunoSEQ multiplex PCR. Altogether about 160,000 clones are present, 86% being singletons, with the ten largest covering about 5.8%. The sample consisted of PBMCs. The receptor set was obtained from a woman aged 25 to 39 in good health and CMV-seronegative. Each CDR3 is given with its conserved first and last residue. The D gene is left open where the match is weak. Clone sizes are given selectively: once, few, many, or a class where the clone is expanded.

>TRBJ2-7|TRBD2|TRBV4-2|NA
CASSQEGTSGLYEQYF
TGTGCCAGCAGCCAAGAAGGGACTAGCGGTCTCTACGAGCAGTACTTC
>TRBJ2-5|NA|TRBV15|NA
CATSRDRSRTGETQYF
TGTGCCACCAGCAGAGATCGTTCTAGGACGGGAGAGACCCAGTACTTC
>TRBJ2-7|NA|TRBV14|few
CASSQRGRSSYEQYF
TGTGCCAGCAGCCAGCGAGGCAGGAGCTCCTACGAGCAGTACTTC
>TRBJ2-7|NA|TRBV30|NA
CAWSRAAYEQYF
TGTGCCTGGAGTCGAGCAGCTTACGAGCAGTACTTC
>TRBJ2-7|NA|TRBV2|NA
CASWASASQPYEQYF
TGTGCCAGCTGGGCTAGCGCTTCCCAACCCTACGAGCAGTACTTC
>TRBJ1-5|TRBD1|TRBV13|few
CASSLGLGQINQPQHF
TGTGCCAGCAGCTTAGGGTTGGGACAGATCAATCAGCCCCAGCATTTT
>TRBJ1-2|TRBD1|TRBV9|NA
CASSGEGTGDVYGYTF
TGTGCCAGCAGTGGGGAAGGGACAGGAGACGTCTATGGCTACACCTTC
>TRBJ2-2|TRBD2|TRBV19|once
CASSLSGTRNTGELFF
TGTGCCAGTAGTCTCTCGGGGACTAGAAACACCGGGGAGCTGTTTTTT
>TRBJ2-3|NA|TRBV6-6|NA
CASIPSGTDTQYF
TGTGCCAGCATCCCTAGCGGCACAGATACGCAGTATTTT
>TRBJ2-3|NA|TRBV25-1|NA
CASSESGRTITDTQYF
TGTGCCAGCAGTGAATCGGGACGGACAATCACAGATACGCAGTATTTT
>TRBJ2-2|NA|TRBV7-9|NA
CASSLSRGELFF
TGTGCCAGCAGCCTGAGCCGGGGGGAGCTGTTTTTT
>TRBJ1-1|NA|TRBV27|NA
CASSWRQTSNTEAFF
TGTGCCAGCAGTTGGAGACAGACATCGAACACTGAAGCTTTCTTT
>TRBJ1-3|TRBD1|TRBV4-3|NA
CASRLYRGQMNTIYF
TGCGCCAGCAGGCTCTACAGGGGGCAGATGAACACCATATATTTT
>TRBJ1-1|TRBD1|TRBV14|NA
CASSQAGTANTEAFF
TGTGCCAGCAGCCAAGCCGGGACAGCGAACACTGAAGCTTTCTTT
>TRBJ2-1|NA|TRBV27|once
CASSWAAEGGEQFF
TGTGCCAGCAGTTGGGCAGCCGAAGGTGGTGAGCAGTTCTTC
>TRBJ2-1|TRBD2|TRBV7-9|NA
CASSSGLAGDEQFF
TGTGCCAGCAGCTCAGGACTAGCGGGGGATGAGCAGTTCTTC
>TRBJ2-1|NA|TRBV7-6|once
CASSLAGEYNEQFF
TGTGCCAGCAGCTTAGCTGGGGAATACAATGAGCAGTTCTTC
>TRBJ1-2|NA|TRBV18|NA
CASSPGEYYGYTF
TGTGCCAGCTCACCGGGAGAGTATTATGGCTACACCTTC
>TRBJ2-2|TRBD2|TRBV11-2|NA
CASSQRVTSGSPGELFF
TGTGCCAGCAGCCAACGGGTGACTAGCGGGAGTCCCGGGGAGCTGTTTTTT
>TRBJ2-2|NA|TRBV7-9|NA
CASSPRDSGTGELFF
TGTGCCAGCAGCCCGCGGGACAGCGGCACCGGGGAGCTGTTTTTT
>TRBJ2-1|NA|TRBV9|NA
CASSLRGGPGSNNEQFF
TGTGCCAGCAGCCTGAGGGGGGGCCCCGGAAGTAACAATGAGCAGTTCTTC
>TRBJ2-7|NA|TRBV5-6|once
CASSLGNSYEQYF
TGTGCCAGCAGCTTGGGGAACTCCTACGAGCAGTACTTC
>TRBJ2-3|TRBD2|TRBV19|NA
CASRPEWASGHTDTQYF
TGTGCCAGTAGACCGGAATGGGCTAGCGGACACACAGATACGCAGTATTTT
>TRBJ2-1|TRBD2|TRBV14|NA
CASSQVRGFNEQFF
TGTGCCAGCAGCCAAGTGCGGGGGTTCAATGAGCAGTTCTTC
>TRBJ1-6|NA|TRBV11-2|NA
CASSLAPGAGQGSPLHF
TGTGCCAGCAGCTTAGCCCCCGGGGCAGGCCAGGGTTCACCCCTCCACTTT
>TRBJ2-5|NA|TRBV18|NA
CASSPSWPDSGETQYF
TGTGCCAGCTCACCAAGTTGGCCCGACAGCGGGGAGACCCAGTACTTC
>TRBJ2-2|NA|TRBV18|NA
CASSPLDQPGELFF
TGTGCCAGCTCACCCCTCGACCAACCCGGGGAGCTGTTTTTT
>TRBJ1-2|NA|TRBV2|NA
CASSPGAYGYTF
TGTGCCAGCAGTCCAGGGGCTTATGGCTACACCTTC
>TRBJ1-5|TRBD1|TRBV15|NA
CATSWDRGVQPQHF
TGTGCCACCTCCTGGGACAGGGGCGTTCAGCCCCAGCATTTT
>TRBJ1-1|NA|TRBV5-1|NA
CASSLGTSVTEAFF
TGCGCCAGCAGCTTGGGGACATCGGTCACTGAAGCTTTCTTT
>TRBJ1-2|NA|TRBV4-3|NA
CASSDGSLSNYGYTF
TGCGCCAGCAGCGATGGGAGTCTAAGTAACTATGGCTACACCTTC
>TRBJ2-1|TRBD2|TRBV7-9|NA
CASRGLGVTSGSLNEQFF
TGTGCCAGCAGGGGGTTGGGGGTGACTAGCGGATCTCTCAATGAGCAGTTCTTC
>TRBJ2-1|NA|TRBV9|few
CASSPKDRRNEQFF
TGTGCCAGCAGCCCCAAGGATCGGCGCAATGAGCAGTTCTTC
>TRBJ2-7|TRBD2|TRBV7-2|NA
CASSLIGGSSYEQYF
TGTGCCAGCAGCTTAATCGGCGGGAGCTCCTACGAGCAGTACTTC
>TRBJ2-7|NA|TRBV9|NA
CASSPHTEDTLHF
TGTGCCAGCAGCCCTCACACGGAGGACACACTTCACTTC
>TRBJ2-7|TRBD1|TRBV30|NA
CAWAGQGNHEQYF
TGTGCCTGGGCGGGACAGGGAAACCACGAGCAGTACTTC
>TRBJ2-2|NA|TRBV5-1|NA
CASSSYRGPNTGELFF
TGCGCCAGCAGCTCGTACCGGGGGCCGAACACCGGGGAGCTGTTTTTT